This T cell receptor beta chain was recovered during a study of blood T cells in healthy people across ages. The V segment lost 5 bases and the J segment 0 bases; nucleotides outside the gene matches: 3. Germline CDR1 reads SQVTM; CDR2 reads ANQGSEA. The CDR3 has 13 residues. Together with a sample-barcoded 5' primer, a J-beta primer mix was included in a second PCR lasting about 7 to 12 cycles. TCRdb re-analysed the 5' RACE reads in MiXCR, keeping a single row per CDR3 protein. The sample holds about a million distinct CDR3 sequences, around 46% seen once. This clonotype was sampled from a man aged 25-45 years in good health. The chain couples TRBV29-1 to TRBJ2-5; 7 nucleotides match TRBD2. Specimen: blood. The CDR3 nucleotides are TGCAGCGTTCCCGGGGGGAACCAAGAGACCCAGTACTTC. Protein product: CSVPGGNQETQYF.